This T cell receptor (beta chain) was documented in a study of vaccination and CD4 T cells after COVID-19. The Oncomine TCR Beta short-read assay sequenced DNA from cultured CD4+ T cells. TCRdb reanalysed the PCR reads using MiXCR and keeps one entry per CDR3 protein. The sample shows more than 12,000 distinct CDR3 sequences, 53% of them seen only once. About this clonotype: Its target is unknown.

The treatment: approximately 9-day PBMC culture with coronavirus spike peptide pools or control peptides (ViraFEST assay). Germline V gene data show CDR1 as MNHNS and CDR2 as SASEGT. V lost 6 bases to trimming and J lost 3 bases; unmatched junction nucleotides: 5. CDR3 length: 15 residues. Sequences were obtained from CD4+ T cells from blood, cultured in vitro. This TCR was sampled from a human donor who had recovered from COVID-19. The chain couples TRBV6-1 to TRBJ2-1; 10 positions agree with TRBD2. The CDR3 protein is CASSVTSGDYNEQFF. DNA of the CDR3: TGTGCCAGCAGCGTAACTAGCGGGGACTACAATGAGCAGTTCTTC.